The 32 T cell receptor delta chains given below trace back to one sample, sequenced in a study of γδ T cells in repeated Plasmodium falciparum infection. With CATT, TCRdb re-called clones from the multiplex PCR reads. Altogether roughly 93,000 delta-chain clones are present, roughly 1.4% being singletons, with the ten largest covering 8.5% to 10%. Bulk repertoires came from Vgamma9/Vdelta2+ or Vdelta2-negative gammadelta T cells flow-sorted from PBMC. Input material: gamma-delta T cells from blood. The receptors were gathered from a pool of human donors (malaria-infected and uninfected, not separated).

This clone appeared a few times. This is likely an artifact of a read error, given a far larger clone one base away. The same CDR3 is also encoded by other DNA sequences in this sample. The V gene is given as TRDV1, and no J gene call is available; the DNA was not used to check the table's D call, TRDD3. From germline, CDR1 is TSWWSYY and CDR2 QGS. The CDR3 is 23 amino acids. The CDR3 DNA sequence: TGTGCTCTTGGGGAATCCCGCGATCCTTATCGGATACTGGGGGACCCGAAGTCCGATAAGCTCATCTTT. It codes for CALGESRDPYRILGDPKSDKLIF.

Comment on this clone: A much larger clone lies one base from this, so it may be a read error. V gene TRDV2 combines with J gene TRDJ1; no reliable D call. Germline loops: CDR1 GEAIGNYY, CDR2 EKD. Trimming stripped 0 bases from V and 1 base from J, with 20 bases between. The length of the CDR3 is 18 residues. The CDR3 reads CACDTVVRGTRITDKLIF. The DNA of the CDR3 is TGTGCCTGTGACACCGTAGTGAGGGGTACGCGGATCACCGATAAACTCATCTTT.

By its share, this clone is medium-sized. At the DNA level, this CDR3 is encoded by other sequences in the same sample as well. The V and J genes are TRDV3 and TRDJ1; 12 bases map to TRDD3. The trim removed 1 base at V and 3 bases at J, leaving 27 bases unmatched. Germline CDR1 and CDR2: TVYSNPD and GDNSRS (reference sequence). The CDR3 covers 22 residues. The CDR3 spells CAFKRHFLRLTGGYKRADKLIF. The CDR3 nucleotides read TGTGCCTTTAAGCGCCACTTCCTACGTCTGACTGGGGGATACAAGCGGGCCGATAAACTCATCTTT. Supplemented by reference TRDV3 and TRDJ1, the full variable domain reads CDKVTQSSPDQTVASGSEVVLLCTYDTVYSNPDLFWYRIRPDYSFQFVFYGDNSRSEGADFTQGRFSVKHILTQKAFHLVISPVRTEDSATYYCAFKRHFLRLTGGYKRADKLIFGKGTRVTVEP.

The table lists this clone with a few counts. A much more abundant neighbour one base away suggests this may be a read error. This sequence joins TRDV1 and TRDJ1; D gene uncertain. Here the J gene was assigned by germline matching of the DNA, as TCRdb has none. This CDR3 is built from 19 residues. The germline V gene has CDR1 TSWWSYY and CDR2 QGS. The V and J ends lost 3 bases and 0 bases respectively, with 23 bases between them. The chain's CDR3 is CALGEPRATLLLYTDKLIF. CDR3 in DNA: TGTGCTCTTGGGGAGCCGCGGGCGACTCTACTCTTGTACACCGATAAACTCATCTTT.

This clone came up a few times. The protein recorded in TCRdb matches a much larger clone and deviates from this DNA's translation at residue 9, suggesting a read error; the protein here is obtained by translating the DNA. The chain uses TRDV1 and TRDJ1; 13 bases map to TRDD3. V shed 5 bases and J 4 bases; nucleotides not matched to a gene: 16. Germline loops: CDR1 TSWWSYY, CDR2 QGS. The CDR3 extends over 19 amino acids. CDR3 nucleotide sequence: TGTGCTCTTGGGAACCCATCTTCCTGTACTGGGGGATACGACGATAAACTCATCTTT. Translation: CALGNPSSCTGGYDDKLIF.

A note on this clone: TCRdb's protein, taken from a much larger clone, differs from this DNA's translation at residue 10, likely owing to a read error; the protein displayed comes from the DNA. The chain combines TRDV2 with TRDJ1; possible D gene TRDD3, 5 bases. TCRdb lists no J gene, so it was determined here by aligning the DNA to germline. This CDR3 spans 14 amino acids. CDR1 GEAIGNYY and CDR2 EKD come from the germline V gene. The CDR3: CACDTIWEAEKLIF. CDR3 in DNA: TGTGCCTGTGACACCATCTGGGAAGCCGAAAAACTCATCTTT.

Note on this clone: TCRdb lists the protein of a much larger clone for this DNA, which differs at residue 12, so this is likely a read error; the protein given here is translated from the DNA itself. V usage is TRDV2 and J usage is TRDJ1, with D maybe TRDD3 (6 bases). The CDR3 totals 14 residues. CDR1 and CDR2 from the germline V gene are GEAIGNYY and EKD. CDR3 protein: CACDTAGRRDKPIF. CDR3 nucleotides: TGTGCCTGTGACACCGCAGGGCGGAGGGATAAACCCATCTTT.

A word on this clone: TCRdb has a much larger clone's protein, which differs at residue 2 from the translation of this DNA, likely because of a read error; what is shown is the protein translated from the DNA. The CDR3 region is CSCDQLGDTRDKLIF. The CDR3, as DNA: TGTTCCTGTGACCAACTGGGGGATACCCGCGATAAACTCATCTTT. The V and J genes are TRDV2 and TRDJ1, with 12 bases lining up with TRDD3. TCRdb records no J gene; here it was assigned by comparing the DNA to germline. In germline, CDR1 is GEAIGNYY, CDR2 EKD. The CDR3 contains 15 residues.

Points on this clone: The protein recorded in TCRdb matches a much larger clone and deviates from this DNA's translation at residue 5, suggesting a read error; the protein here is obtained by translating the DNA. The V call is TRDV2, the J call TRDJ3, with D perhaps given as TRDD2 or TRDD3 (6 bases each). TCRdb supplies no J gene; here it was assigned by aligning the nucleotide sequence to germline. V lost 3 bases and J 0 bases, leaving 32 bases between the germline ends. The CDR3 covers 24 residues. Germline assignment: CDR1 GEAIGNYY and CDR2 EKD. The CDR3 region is CACDAGLPQNTGTRLSWDTRQMFF. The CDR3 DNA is TGTGCCTGTGACGCCGGTCTTCCTCAAAATACTGGGACCAGACTCTCCTGGGACACCCGACAGATGTTTTTC.

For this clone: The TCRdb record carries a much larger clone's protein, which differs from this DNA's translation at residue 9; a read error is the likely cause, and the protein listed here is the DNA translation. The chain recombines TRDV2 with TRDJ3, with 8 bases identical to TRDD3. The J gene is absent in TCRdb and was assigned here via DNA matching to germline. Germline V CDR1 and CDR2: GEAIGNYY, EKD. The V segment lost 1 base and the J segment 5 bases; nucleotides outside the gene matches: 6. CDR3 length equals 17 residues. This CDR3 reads CACDTVGDCRDTRQMFF. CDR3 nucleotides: TGTGCCTGTGACACGGTGGGGGATTGCCGGGACACCCGACAGATGTTTTTC.

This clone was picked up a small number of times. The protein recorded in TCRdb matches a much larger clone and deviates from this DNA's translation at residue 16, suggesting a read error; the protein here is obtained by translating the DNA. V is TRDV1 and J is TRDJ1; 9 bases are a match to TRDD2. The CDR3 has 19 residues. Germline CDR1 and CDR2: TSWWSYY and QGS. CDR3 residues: CALGGQSPSYGHYTDELIF. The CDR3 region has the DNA TGTGCTCTTGGGGGCCAATCCCCTTCCTACGGGCACTATACCGATGAACTCATCTTT.

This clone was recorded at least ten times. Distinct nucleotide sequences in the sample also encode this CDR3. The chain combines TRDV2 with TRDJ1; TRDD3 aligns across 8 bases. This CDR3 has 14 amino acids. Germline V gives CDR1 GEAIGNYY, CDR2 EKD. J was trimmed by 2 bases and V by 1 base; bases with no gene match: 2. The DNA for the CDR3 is TGTGCCTGTGACACACTGGGGGGAACCGATAAACTCATCTTT. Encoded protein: CACDTLGGTDKLIF.

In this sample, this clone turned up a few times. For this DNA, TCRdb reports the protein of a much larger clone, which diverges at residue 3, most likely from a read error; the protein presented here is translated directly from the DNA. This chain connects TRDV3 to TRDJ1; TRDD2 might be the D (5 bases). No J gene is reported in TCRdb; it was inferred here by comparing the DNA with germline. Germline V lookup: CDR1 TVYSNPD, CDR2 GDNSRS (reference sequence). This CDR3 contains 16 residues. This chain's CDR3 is CALSTFVPLPTDKLIF. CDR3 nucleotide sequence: TGTGCCCTTAGTACCTTCGTACCCCTCCCCACCGATAAACTCATCTTT.

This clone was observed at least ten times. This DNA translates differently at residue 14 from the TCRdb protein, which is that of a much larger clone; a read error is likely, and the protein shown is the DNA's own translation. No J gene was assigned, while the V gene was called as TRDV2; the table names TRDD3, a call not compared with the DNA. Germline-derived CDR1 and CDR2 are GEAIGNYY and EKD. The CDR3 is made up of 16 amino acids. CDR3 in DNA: TGTGCCTGTGAGAAGATGGGGGATACCCTGAAGGATAAACCCATCTTT. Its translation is CACEKMGDTLKDKPIF.

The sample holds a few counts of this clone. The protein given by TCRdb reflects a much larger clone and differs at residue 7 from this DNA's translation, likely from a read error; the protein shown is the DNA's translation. The CDR3 DNA reads TGTGCTCTTGGGGAACTAGATCCTCCCGGAGAGGGGTCCACCGATAAACTCATCTTT. Its protein is CALGELDPPGEGSTDKLIF. V is TRDV1 and J is TRDJ1; no reliable D call. No J segment appears in TCRdb, so it was assigned here by matching the sequence to germline. Germline loops: CDR1 TSWWSYY, CDR2 QGS. This CDR3 has 19 residues. Trimming removed 0 bases from V and 1 base from J, with 21 bases in between.

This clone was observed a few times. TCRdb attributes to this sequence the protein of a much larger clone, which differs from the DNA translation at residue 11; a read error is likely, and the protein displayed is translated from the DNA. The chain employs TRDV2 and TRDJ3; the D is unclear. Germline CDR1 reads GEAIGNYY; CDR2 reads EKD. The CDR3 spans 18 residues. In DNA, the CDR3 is TGTGCCTGTGACACCGGTTGGACCAACTCCCGGGACACCCGACAGATGTTTTTC. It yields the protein CACDTGWTNSRDTRQMFF.

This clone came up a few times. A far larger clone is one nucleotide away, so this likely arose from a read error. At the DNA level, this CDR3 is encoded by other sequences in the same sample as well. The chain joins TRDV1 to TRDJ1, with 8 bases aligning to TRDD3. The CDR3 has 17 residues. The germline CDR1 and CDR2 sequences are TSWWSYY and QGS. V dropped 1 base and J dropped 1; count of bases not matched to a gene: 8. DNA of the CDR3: TGTGCTCTTGGGGAACCAGGGGATACCCCCTCCACCGATAAACTCATCTTT. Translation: CALGEPGDTPSTDKLIF.

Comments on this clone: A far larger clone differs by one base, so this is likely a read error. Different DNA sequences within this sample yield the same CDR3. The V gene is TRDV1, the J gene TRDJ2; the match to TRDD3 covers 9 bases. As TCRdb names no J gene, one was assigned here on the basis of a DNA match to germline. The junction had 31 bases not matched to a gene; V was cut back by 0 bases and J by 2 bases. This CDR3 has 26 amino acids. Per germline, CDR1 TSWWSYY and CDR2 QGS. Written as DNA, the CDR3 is TGTGCTCTTGGGGAACTAGCGCTTCCTATGAAGCTGGGGGATTCTCCTTCCTTAGCCTTGACAGCACAACTCTTCTTT. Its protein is CALGELALPMKLGDSPSLALTAQLFF.

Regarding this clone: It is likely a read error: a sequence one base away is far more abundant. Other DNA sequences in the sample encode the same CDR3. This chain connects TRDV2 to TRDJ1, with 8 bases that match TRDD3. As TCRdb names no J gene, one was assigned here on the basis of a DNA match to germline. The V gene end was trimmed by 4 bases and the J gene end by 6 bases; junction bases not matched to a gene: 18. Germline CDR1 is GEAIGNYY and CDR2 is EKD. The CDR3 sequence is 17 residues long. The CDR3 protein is CACEQLSGGRPMNKLIF. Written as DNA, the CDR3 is TGTGCCTGTGAACAACTGTCTGGGGGACGCCCTATGAATAAACTCATCTTT.

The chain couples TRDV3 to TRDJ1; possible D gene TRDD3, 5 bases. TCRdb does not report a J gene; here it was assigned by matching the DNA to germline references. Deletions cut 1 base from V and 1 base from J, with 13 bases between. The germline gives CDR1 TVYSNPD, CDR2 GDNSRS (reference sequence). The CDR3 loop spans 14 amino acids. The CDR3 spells CAFKGFRRTDKLIF. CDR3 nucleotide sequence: TGTGCCTTTAAGGGATTCCGACGCACCGATAAACTCATCTTT.

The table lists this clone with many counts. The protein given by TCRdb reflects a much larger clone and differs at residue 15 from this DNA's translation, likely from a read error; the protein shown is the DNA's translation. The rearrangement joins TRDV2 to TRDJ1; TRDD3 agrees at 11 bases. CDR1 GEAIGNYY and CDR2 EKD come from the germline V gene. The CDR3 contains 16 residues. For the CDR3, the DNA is TGTGCCTGTGACTTACTGGGGGATAGGTACACCGATAAACTCACCTTT. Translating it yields CACDLLGDRYTDKLTF.

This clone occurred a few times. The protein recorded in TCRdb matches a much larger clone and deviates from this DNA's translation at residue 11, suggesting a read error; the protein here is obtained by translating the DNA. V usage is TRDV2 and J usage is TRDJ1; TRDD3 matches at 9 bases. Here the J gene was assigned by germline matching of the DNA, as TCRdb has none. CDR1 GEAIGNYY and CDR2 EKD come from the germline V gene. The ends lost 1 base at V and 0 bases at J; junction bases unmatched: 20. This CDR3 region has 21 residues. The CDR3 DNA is TGTGCCTGTGACACTCTTACTGGGGATACGGAGGCATCGGTCTACACCGATAAACTCATCTTT. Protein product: CACDTLTGDTEASVYTDKLIF.

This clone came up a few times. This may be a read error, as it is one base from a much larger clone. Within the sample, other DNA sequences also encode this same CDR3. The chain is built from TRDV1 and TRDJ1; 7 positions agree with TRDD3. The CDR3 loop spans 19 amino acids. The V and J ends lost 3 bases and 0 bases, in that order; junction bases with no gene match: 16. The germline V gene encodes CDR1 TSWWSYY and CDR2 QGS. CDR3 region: CALGEVGDWGNPYTDKLIF. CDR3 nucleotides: TGTGCTCTTGGGGAGGTGGGAGATTGGGGGAACCCGTACACCGATAAACTCATCTTT.

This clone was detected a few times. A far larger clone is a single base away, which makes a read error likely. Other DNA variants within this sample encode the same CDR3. Here the CDR3 reads CALGPYWAFTFTGGSRTDKLIF. The CDR3 DNA reads as TGTGCTCTTGGGCCATATTGGGCCTTCACCTTTACTGGGGGATCGAGGACCGATAAACTCATCTTT. V and J are TRDV1 and TRDJ1; 10 nucleotides align to TRDD3. V lost 5 bases, J lost 2 bases, and 26 bases stayed unmatched. In germline, CDR1 is TSWWSYY, CDR2 QGS. This CDR3 is 22 amino acids long.

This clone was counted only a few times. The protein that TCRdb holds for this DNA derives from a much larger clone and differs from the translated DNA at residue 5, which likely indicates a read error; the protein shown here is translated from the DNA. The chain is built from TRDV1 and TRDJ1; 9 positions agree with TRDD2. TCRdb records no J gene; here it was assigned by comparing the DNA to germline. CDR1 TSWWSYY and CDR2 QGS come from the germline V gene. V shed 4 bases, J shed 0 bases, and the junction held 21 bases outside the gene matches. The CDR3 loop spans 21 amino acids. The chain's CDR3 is CALGGPSYPLGLGGYTDKLIF. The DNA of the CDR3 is TGTGCTCTTGGGGGACCTTCCTACCCGCTGGGATTAGGGGGGTACACCGATAAACTCATCTTT.

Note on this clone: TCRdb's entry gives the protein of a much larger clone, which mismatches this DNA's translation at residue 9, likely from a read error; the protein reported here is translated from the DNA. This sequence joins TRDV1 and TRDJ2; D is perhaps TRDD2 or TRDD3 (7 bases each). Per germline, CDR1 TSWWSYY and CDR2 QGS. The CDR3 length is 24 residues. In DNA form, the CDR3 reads TGTGCTCTTGGAGAACTAGCCCCAAGCCTTCCTCTCCTCTGGGGGGACACTTTGACAGCACAACTCTTCTTT. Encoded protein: CALGELAPSLPLLWGDTLTAQLFF.

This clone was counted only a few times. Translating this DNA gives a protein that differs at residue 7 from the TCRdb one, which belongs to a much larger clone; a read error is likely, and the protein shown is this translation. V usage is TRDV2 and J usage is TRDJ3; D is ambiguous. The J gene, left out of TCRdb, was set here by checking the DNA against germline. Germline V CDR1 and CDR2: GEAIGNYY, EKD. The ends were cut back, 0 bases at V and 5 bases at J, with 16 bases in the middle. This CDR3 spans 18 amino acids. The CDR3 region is CACDTVAPGARDTRQMFF. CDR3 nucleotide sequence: TGTGCCTGTGACACCGTCGCGCCAGGGGCCAGGGACACCCGACAGATGTTTTTC.

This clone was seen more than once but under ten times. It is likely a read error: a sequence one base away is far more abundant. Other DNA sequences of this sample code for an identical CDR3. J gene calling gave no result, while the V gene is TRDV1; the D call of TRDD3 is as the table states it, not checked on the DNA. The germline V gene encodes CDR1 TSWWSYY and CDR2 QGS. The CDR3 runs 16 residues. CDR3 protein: CALGESSRTGGYKLIF. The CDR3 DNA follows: TGTGCTCTTGGGGAATCCTCCCGTACTGGGGGATATAAGCTCATCTTT.

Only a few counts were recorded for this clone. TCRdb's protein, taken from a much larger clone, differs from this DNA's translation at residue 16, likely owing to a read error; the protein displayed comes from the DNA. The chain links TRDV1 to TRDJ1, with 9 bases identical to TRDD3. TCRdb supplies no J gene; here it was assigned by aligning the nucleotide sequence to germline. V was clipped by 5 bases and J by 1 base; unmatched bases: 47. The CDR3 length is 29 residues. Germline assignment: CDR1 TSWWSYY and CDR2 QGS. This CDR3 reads CALGKKKKTALSGRIAGDTPWVGTDKLIF. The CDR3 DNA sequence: TGTGCTCTTGGGAAAAAAAAGAAGACCGCCCTTTCTGGTCGTATCGCGGGGGATACCCCGTGGGTTGGCACCGATAAACTCATCTTT.

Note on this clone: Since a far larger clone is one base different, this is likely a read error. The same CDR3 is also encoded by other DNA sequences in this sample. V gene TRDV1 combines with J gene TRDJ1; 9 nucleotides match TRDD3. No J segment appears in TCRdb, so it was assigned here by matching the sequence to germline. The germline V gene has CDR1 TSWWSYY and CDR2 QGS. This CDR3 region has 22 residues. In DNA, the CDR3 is TGCGCTCTTGGGGAAAACCCCATTAAGGGGCTGGGGGATCTCCTGTACACCGATAAACTCATCTTT. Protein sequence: CALGENPIKGLGDLLYTDKLIF.

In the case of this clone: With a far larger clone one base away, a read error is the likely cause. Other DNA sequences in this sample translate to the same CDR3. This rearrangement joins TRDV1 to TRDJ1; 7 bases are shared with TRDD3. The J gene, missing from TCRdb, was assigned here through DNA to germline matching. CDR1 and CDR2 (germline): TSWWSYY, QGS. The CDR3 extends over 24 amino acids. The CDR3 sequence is CALGELGEPPPRSSGGCYTDKLIF. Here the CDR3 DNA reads TGTGCCCTTGGGGAACTCGGGGAGCCCCCACCGAGATCCTCCGGGGGATGTTACACCGATAAACTCATCTTT.

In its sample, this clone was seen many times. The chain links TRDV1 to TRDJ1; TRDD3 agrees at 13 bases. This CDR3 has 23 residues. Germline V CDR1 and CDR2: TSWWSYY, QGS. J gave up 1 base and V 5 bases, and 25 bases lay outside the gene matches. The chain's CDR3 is CALGRNPSYRGYYWGIRTDKLIF. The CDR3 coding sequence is TGTGCTCTTGGGCGGAATCCTTCCTACCGGGGGTACTACTGGGGGATACGCACCGATAAACTCATCTTT.